This T cell receptor (beta chain) came from a study of siplizumab effects on memory and regulatory T cells (dated by TCRdb to the late 2010s). In the study overall: The study examined how the anti-CD2 antibody siplizumab affects alloreactive T-cell subsets in allogeneic mixed lymphocyte reactions built from human PBMCs.

The research as a whole found: Siplizumab significantly reduced the cumulative frequency of alloreactive sequences traceable to unstimulated CD4+ memory T cells. Because sequences at frequencies below about 10^-5 were poorly captured, only a minor fraction of alloreactive clones could be mapped back to unstimulated subsets. Unstimulated naive T cells appeared more diverse than memory T cells, and naive cells seemed to contribute substantially to the alloresponse. Whether proliferating Tregs from siplizumab cultures actually had suppressive function was not functionally confirmed. Among mappable alloreactive CD4+ clones, an average Treg-derived fraction of roughly 70% was observed with siplizumab, compared with roughly 28% in control reactions. Roughly 80-96% of proliferating CD4+ or CD8+ clones could not be assigned a naive or memory phenotype.

V and J are truncated by 4 bases and 5 bases respectively, leaving an intervening sequence of 14 bases. According to the germline V gene, CDR1 reads SGHDT and CDR2 reads YYEEEE. The CDR3 starts with the cysteine, ends with the phenylalanine, and has 14 residues. Just CDR3 DNA is preserved here, 42 bases in frame from base 1. Unstimulated CD4+ memory cells were also sequenced in three donor pairs, together with CD4+ naive, CD8+ TEMRA, CD8+ naive and CD8+ effector memory subsets. TCRbeta CDR3 sequencing was performed on sorted unstimulated T cells and on proliferating T cells recovered from mixed lymphocyte reactions. Fresh whole blood from nine to ten HLA-typed healthy donors was used as the source from which PBMCs were isolated. Library construction relied on the immunoSEQ multiplex PCR assay. The deep sequencing platform assayed approximately 100,000 TCR templates per sample. Genomic DNA extracted from sorted T cells was used for TCRbeta CDR3 sequencing. Regarding the original processing steps: The R programming language was used for the clonal analysis of the TCRbeta CDR3 data. Unstimulated samples were compared with post-reaction CFSE-low samples to define alloreactive CD4+ and CD8+ clones. Alloreactive CD4+ clones were assigned to regulatory or non-regulatory origin by matching sequences to sorted unstimulated Treg and non-Treg repertoires. The clones in this table, taken by TCRdb from immuneACCESS, are in-frame only. Not every clone is retained; where verified, under half of the shortfall comes from an unresolved V gene, and the cause of the rest is unknown. The DNA gave D and trimming, while V, J and clone size come from that table. This sample comprises around 58,000 clones, approximately 82% of them detected only once. The ten largest account for 3.8% of the sample.

By how much of the sample it makes up, this clone is medium-sized (0.01 to 0.1%). The antigen this receptor binds is unknown. Base quality data are lacking; no much larger clone is found one base away. Material: memory CD4+ T cells sorted from blood. The intended sense of this specimen's cell subset or site label: unstimulated CD4+ memory T cells. Rearrangement joined TRBV5-6 to TRBJ2-3, with TRBD2 as a weak D call on 5 bases. The receptor was isolated from a human donor in good health. For the CDR3, the sequence is CASSPDLAGDTQYF. The nucleotide sequence reads TGTGCCAGCAGCCCGGACCTGGCGGGAGATACGCAGTATTTT. Joined to the reference TRBV5-6 and TRBJ2-3 proteins, this CDR3 gives the full variable domain: DAGVTQSPTHLIKTRGQQVTLRCSPKSGHDTVSWYQQALGQGPQFIFQYYEEEERQRGNFPDRFSGHQFPNYSSELNVNALLLGDSALYLCASSPDLAGDTQYFGPGTRLTVL.